The 29 T cell receptor beta chains presented below share a single source sample, sequenced in a study of cytomegalovirus exposure and HLA in healthy donors. The study ran its PCR with 60 Vbeta and 13 Jbeta primers. TCRdb keeps only in-frame clones here, not all; method: immunoSEQ multiplex PCR. The sample comprises roughly 100,000 clones, approximately 70% of which are singletons, and roughly 3.5% rests with the top ten. Sequenced sample: PBMCs. These receptors were obtained from a woman between 45 and 65 years old in good health and CMV-seronegative.

The gene calls are TRBV11-3 and TRBJ2-5; 7 nucleotides match TRBD2. V lost 1 base, J lost 7 bases, and 3 bases stayed unmatched. This CDR3 comprises 13 residues. Germline CDR1 and CDR2: SGHNT and YENEEA. CDR3 residues: CASSLAPGGTQYF. The DNA for the CDR3 is TGTGCCAGCAGCTTAGCACCGGGGGGGACCCAGTACTTC.

This chain connects TRBV29-1 to TRBJ2-3; 11 bases are a match to TRBD2. From germline, CDR1 is SQVTM and CDR2 ANQGSEA. After removal of 4 bases from V and 8 bases from J, the junction contained 8 bases not matched to a gene. The CDR3 spans 14 residues. CDR3 coding DNA: TGCAGCGTTGGTGTAGCGGGAGGGAAAGGTACGCAGTATTTT. This codes for CSVGVAGGKGTQYF.

V and J are TRBV6-6 and TRBJ2-6, with 7 bases that match TRBD2. V shed 6 bases and J 2 bases; nucleotides not matched to a gene: 1. Germline lookup yields CDR1 MNHNY and CDR2 SVGAGI (reference sequence). CDR3 length: 14 amino acids. The CDR3 here is CASSRGAGANVLTF. DNA for the CDR3: TGTGCCAGCAGCCGGGGGGCTGGGGCCAACGTCCTGACTTTC.

The gene calls are TRBV6-5 and TRBJ1-5; 7 bases are shared with TRBD1. CDR3 length: 15 amino acids. J lost 6 bases, V lost 8 bases, and 13 bases had no gene match. Germline CDR1 is MNHEY and CDR2 is SVGAGI. The CDR3 DNA follows: TGTGCCAGCCGGAGAAAACAGGGGTTTAGTCAGCCCCAGCATTTT. It is translated as CASRRKQGFSQPQHF.

The rearrangement uses TRBV27 and TRBJ2-5; TRBD1 might be the D (5 bases). Trimming stripped 6 bases from V and 2 bases from J, with 13 bases between. The CDR3 is 14 residues long. Germline loops: CDR1 MNHEY, CDR2 SMNVEV (reference sequence). CDR3 nucleotide sequence: TGTGCCAGCAGCCGCGGCGACAGTCAAGAGACCCAGTACTTC. Translation: CASSRGDSQETQYF.

J is TRBJ2-3 and V is TRBV5-8; 7 bases map to TRBD2. CDR3 length: 15 amino acids. CDR1 SGHTS and CDR2 YDEGEE come from the germline V gene. V shed 1 base, J shed 3 bases, and the junction held 5 bases outside the gene matches. CDR3 sequence reads: CASSLRNGGTDTQYF. Written as DNA, the CDR3 is TGTGCCAGCAGCTTGAGGAACGGGGGGACAGATACGCAGTATTTT.

The V gene is TRBV15, the J gene TRBJ2-7, with 9 positions matching TRBD1. After removal of 1 base from V and 0 bases from J, the junction contained 4 bases not matched to a gene. In germline, CDR1 is LNHNV, CDR2 YYDKDF (reference sequence). The CDR3 runs to 16 residues. The CDR3, as DNA: TGTGCCACCAGCAGAGGGACAGGGGTTTTCTCCTACGAGCAGTACTTC. Translating it yields CATSRGTGVFSYEQYF.

This clone was seen once. This chain connects TRBV5-1 to TRBJ2-3; weak D call: TRBD1 (6 bases). V lost 5 bases to trimming and J lost 4 bases, with 11 bases between them. This CDR3 has 13 amino acids. Germline-derived CDR1 and CDR2 are SGHRS and YFSETQ. CDR3 loop: CASRTQGPDTQYF. The CDR3 bases are TGCGCCAGCAGGACACAGGGTCCAGATACGCAGTATTTT.

The chain recombines TRBV27 with TRBJ1-3; D gene ambiguous. Germline CDR1 MNHEY, CDR2 SMNVEV (reference sequence). The CDR3 loop spans 12 amino acids. V was trimmed by 5 bases and J by 4 bases, leaving 6 bases between them. The chain's CDR3 is CASSAGGNTIYF. The CDR3 DNA follows: TGTGCCAGCAGTGCGGGGGGAAACACCATATATTTT.

This clone was seen only a few times. The gene calls are TRBV19 and TRBJ2-5; 8 positions match TRBD2. The V and J ends lost 6 bases and 1 base, in that order; junction bases with no gene match: 1. The CDR3 totals 13 residues. Germline loops: CDR1 LNHDA, CDR2 SQIVND (reference sequence). This CDR3 is CASRTSAQETQYF. The CDR3 nucleotides are TGTGCCAGTAGGACTAGCGCCCAAGAGACCCAGTACTTC.

This clone has a handful of counts. This sequence joins TRBV5-6 and TRBJ1-6, with 9 bases identical to TRBD1. This CDR3 has 15 amino acids. The junction had 4 bases not matched to a gene; V was cut back by 1 base and J by 8 bases. CDR1 is SGHDT and CDR2 is YYEEEE in the germline V gene. CDR3 sequence reads: CASSLPGQGYSPLHF. The CDR3 region has the DNA TGTGCCAGCAGCTTGCCGGGACAGGGATATTCACCCCTCCACTTT.

With respect to this clone: The junction shows a germline mismatch at one end, possibly a read error. The chain links TRBV19 to TRBJ2-2, with D possibly being TRBD2 (5 bases). The length of the CDR3 is 15 residues. From germline, CDR1 is LNHDA and CDR2 SQIVND (reference sequence). This chain's CDR3 is CATSFGVSGTGELFF. In nucleotides, the CDR3 is TGTGCCACTAGTTTCGGGGTGAGCGGCACCGGGGAGCTGTTTTTT. Complete variable domain (other parts from reference TRBV19 and TRBJ2-2): DGGITQSPKYLFRKEGQNVTLSCEQNLNHDAMYWYRQDPGQGLRLIYYSQIVNDFQKGDIAEGYSVSREKKESFPLTVTSAQKNPTAFYLCATSFGVSGTGELFFGEGSRLTVL.

This clone was observed a handful of times. The chain carries TRBV7-6 and TRBJ2-1, with a possible D match to TRBD2 (6 bases). The germline gives CDR1 SGHVS, CDR2 FNYEAQ. CDR3 length: 13 residues. Trimming cost V 4 bases and J 9 bases, with 13 bases left between them. The CDR3 is CASSYRDLGEQFF. The CDR3 DNA sequence: TGTGCCAGCAGCTACCGGGACTTGGGTGAGCAGTTCTTC.

V usage is TRBV2 and J usage is TRBJ1-5, with D perhaps matching TRBD1 (6 bases). This CDR3 is built from 16 residues. From germline, CDR1 is SNHLY and CDR2 FYNNEI. Trimming removed 6 bases at V and 2 bases at J, with 17 bases between. The CDR3 loop is CASRAYTGRGNQPQHF. The CDR3 nucleotides read TGTGCCAGCAGGGCCTATACAGGGAGGGGCAATCAGCCCCAGCATTTT. Full variable domain (rest looked up from reference TRBV2 and TRBJ1-5): EPEVTQTPSHQVTQMGQEVILRCVPISNHLYFYWYRQILGQKVEFLVSFYNNEISEKSEIFDDQFSVERPDGSNFTLKIRSTKLEDSAMYFCASRAYTGRGNQPQHFGDGTRLSIL.

The rearrangement joins TRBV11-3 to TRBJ2-1; D gene uncertain. CDR1 is SGHNT, CDR2 YENEEA, per germline. Trimming left V 1 base short and J 6 bases short, with 7 bases between. This CDR3 region has 13 residues. The CDR3 spells CASSLGVFNEQFF. Here the CDR3 DNA reads TGTGCCAGCAGCTTAGGAGTATTCAATGAGCAGTTCTTC.

The chain joins TRBV19 to TRBJ2-7, with D unresolved. V was clipped by 4 bases and J by 2 bases, with 12 bases between them. This CDR3 region has 14 residues. The germline CDR1 and CDR2 sequences are LNHDA and SQIVND (reference sequence). This chain's CDR3 is CASSKYRVTYEQYF. CDR3 DNA sequence: TGTGCCAGTAGTAAATACCGGGTTACCTACGAGCAGTACTTC.

The table lists this clone with a few counts. The chain employs TRBV5-4 and TRBJ2-5; weak D call: TRBD1 (5 bases). Trimming removed 4 bases at V and 2 bases at J, with 12 bases between. Germline CDR1 SGHNT, CDR2 YYREEE (reference sequence). This CDR3 has 14 amino acids. The CDR3 region has the DNA TGTGCCAGCAGCCCAGGGATGGGGCAAGAGACCCAGTACTTC. The encoded protein is CASSPGMGQETQYF.

This chain joins TRBV5-1 and TRBJ2-3; D may be TRBD2 (5 bases). CDR1 and CDR2 (germline): SGHRS, YFSETQ. Trimming stripped 1 base from V and 0 bases from J, with 12 bases between. The CDR3 is 16 residues long. The CDR3 DNA reads as TGCGCCAGCAGCTTGACGGGGTCCTCTAGCACAGATACGCAGTATTTT. It yields the protein CASSLTGSSSTDTQYF.

The chain combines TRBV30 with TRBJ2-5, with D possibly matching TRBD2 (6 bases). The CDR3 totals 11 residues. Germline assignment: CDR1 GTSNPN and CDR2 SVGIG (reference sequence). V was pared by 7 bases and J by 5 bases, with 11 bases between. The chain's CDR3 is CAYGTYETQYF. The CDR3 DNA reads as TGTGCCTACGGGACTTATGAGACCCAGTACTTC.

The table lists this clone with a few counts. The V and J genes are TRBV7-3 and TRBJ2-1; 9 bases are a match to TRBD1. The CDR3 totals 15 residues. With 4 bases clipped from V and 4 bases from J, the junction kept 5 bases outside the gene matches. CDR1 is SGHTA and CDR2 is FQGTGA in the germline V gene. The CDR3 region has the DNA TGTGCCAGCAGCTCCGACGGGACAGGGTACAATGAGCAGTTCTTC. Translation gives CASSSDGTGYNEQFF.

This clone was detected once. The chain combines TRBV5-6 with TRBJ1-1; 8 bases fit TRBD1. V lost 0 bases and J lost 7; bases outside the gene matches: 8. CDR3 size: 15 residues. CDR1 is SGHDT and CDR2 is YYEEEE in the germline V gene. CDR3 protein: CASSLGQGAAYEAFF. The CDR3 nucleotides are TGTGCCAGCAGCTTGGGGCAGGGGGCCGCTTATGAAGCTTTCTTT.

This clone occurred a few times. The chain has TRBV7-6 and TRBJ1-3; TRBD1 aligns across 7 bases. The J segment lost 0 bases and the V segment lost 7 bases, leaving 9 bases of the junction unmatched. This CDR3 spans 16 amino acids. Germline assignment: CDR1 SGHVS and CDR2 FNYEAQ. The CDR3 nucleotides are TGTGCCAGCATCCCCCGGGACAGTAGCTCTGGAAACACCATATATTTT. It translates to CASIPRDSSSGNTIYF.

The J gene is TRBJ2-1, the V gene TRBV6-4; 9 nucleotides match TRBD2. Germline lookup yields CDR1 MRHNA and CDR2 SNTAGT. V lost 4 bases to trimming and J lost 6 bases; unmatched junction nucleotides: 4. CDR3 size: 14 residues. CDR3 bases: TGTGCCAGCAGTGCGGGACTAGCATCCAATGAGCAGTTCTTC. Protein product: CASSAGLASNEQFF.

This clone was detected a few times. This chain connects TRBV29-1 to TRBJ1-1; D is uncertain. The CDR3 spans 12 residues. Deletions cut 5 bases from V and 3 bases from J, with 10 bases between. Germline V gene data show CDR1 as SQVTM and CDR2 as ANQGSEA. The CDR3 region is CSVLVRDTEAFF. CDR3 in DNA: TGCAGCGTTTTAGTGCGGGACACTGAAGCTTTCTTT.

V is TRBV5-6 and J is TRBJ1-1, with D tentatively TRBD1 (5 bases). Trimming took 0 bases from V and 8 from J, leaving 11 bases between them. CDR1 is SGHDT and CDR2 is YYEEEE in the germline V gene. The CDR3 runs 13 residues. CDR3 region: CASSLEPPGEAFF. CDR3 bases: TGTGCCAGCAGCTTGGAACCACCAGGGGAAGCTTTCTTT.

V is TRBV6-1 and J is TRBJ2-5; possibly TRBD2 for D (6 bases). The CDR3 is made up of 15 amino acids. The germline CDR1 and CDR2 sequences are MNHNS and SASEGT. V dropped 2 bases and J dropped 2 bases, with 12 bases sitting between them. CDR3: CASSELANPQETQYF. CDR3 DNA sequence: TGTGCCAGCAGTGAACTAGCGAACCCACAAGAGACCCAGTACTTC.

For this clone: The identical CDR3 is also encoded by other nucleotide sequences in the sample. CDR3 sequence (DNA): TGCAGCGTTGTAGGACTAGCGGGAGATAATGGGGACGAGCAGTACTTC. It specifies CSVVGLAGDNGDEQYF. The rearrangement uses TRBV29-1 and TRBJ2-7, with 13 bases matching TRBD2. The germline V gene has CDR1 SQVTM and CDR2 ANQGSEA. With 4 bases clipped from V and 5 bases from J, the junction kept 11 bases outside the gene matches. This CDR3 is built from 16 residues.

The chain has TRBV5-1 and TRBJ2-2, with D unresolved. Germline CDR1 is SGHRS and CDR2 is YFSETQ. The CDR3 runs 14 residues. Trimming stripped 3 bases from V and 1 base from J, with 7 bases between. CDR3 loop: CASSSLGNTGELFF. The CDR3 nucleotides are TGCGCCAGCAGCTCCCTAGGGAACACCGGGGAGCTGTTTTTT.

This clone has more than one count but fewer than ten. The gene calls are TRBV18 and TRBJ2-7; D gene unclear. CDR3 length: 12 amino acids. V lost 4 bases to trimming and J lost 3 bases, with 7 bases between them. Germline V CDR1 and CDR2: KGHSH, LQKENI. CDR3 nucleotides: TGTGCCAGCTCACTCGCCTACTACGAGCAGTACTTC. Its protein is CASSLAYYEQYF.